This record concerns one T cell receptor (beta chain) sequence. TCRdb's copy holds only in-frame clones and misses some; the assay was immunoSEQ multiplex PCR. This sample has 630,000 or so clones, with about 90% found just once. This sample was taken from a study of shared T cell receptors in the human thymus. In germline, CDR1 is MGHDK, CDR2 SYGVNS. Trimming removed 0 bases from V and 7 bases from J; junction bases left unmatched: 5. This CDR3 is 16 amino acids long. This sample was shared with a second study, whose subject was human thymus T cells.

V is TRBV25-1 and J is TRBJ2-1; 11 nucleotides align to TRBD2. This TCR came from a boy younger than two with a congenital heart defect. Sequencing was performed on thymocytes. The CDR3 spells CASSEYPSGGPNEQFF. The CDR3 nucleotides are TGTGCCAGCAGTGAATACCCTAGCGGGGGGCCGAATGAGCAGTTCTTC.